This is a list of T cell receptor beta chains from one sample in a study of chemoradiotherapy in HPV16-positive cancers. Only in-frame clones appear in the TCRdb table, and some are missing; sequencing was by immunoSEQ multiplex PCR. Of around 19,000 clones in the sample, 90% to 95% are singletons; the top ten hold around 14%. This material consisted of blood, taken from a patient who underwent chemoradiotherapy. These receptors were obtained from a human donor with HPV-associated anogenital cancer. The CDR3 runs from the conserved cysteine through the conserved F or W.

V gene	J gene	CDR3 protein
TRBV5-1	TRBJ2-3	CASRRLAGTDTQYF
TRBV6-4	TRBJ2-6	CASSQGSSGANVLTF
TRBV7-9	TRBJ2-7	CASSLGTLDLYEQYF
TRBV5-6	TRBJ1-5	CASNRGGGNQPQHF
TRBV29-1	TRBJ1-2	CSVDVWAPNYGYTF
TRBV11-3	TRBJ2-3	CASSLGRADTQYF
TRBV15	TRBJ1-5	CATSREGSNQPQHF